Listed below are T cell receptor beta chains from one sample, sequenced in a study of a mutant IDH1 vaccine in newly diagnosed glioma. Generated by immunoSEQ multiplex PCR, the TCRdb table keeps only in-frame clones and is missing some. The sample consists of 35,000 to 50,000 clones, under 95% of them appearing once. The antigens these receptors bind are not known. The input for sequencing was PBMCs, taken from a glioma patient whose treatment included an IDH1 peptide vaccine. The receptors here all came from a man aged 45 to 65 with glioma. Both conserved end residues are part of each CDR3. D genes are given only for firm matches. A row's size may be missing; if present it is once, few, many or a size class.

d_call j_call v_call clone_size cdr3_nt cdr3_aa
- TRBJ1-6 TRBV5-1 once TGCGCCAGCAGCTTGGACGGGGGGAGGTCACCCCTCCACTTT CASSLDGGRSPLHF
- TRBJ2-7 TRBV4-1 - TGCGCCAGCAGCCAAGCTGTTTCCACAACCTACGAGCAGTACTTC CASSQAVSTTYEQYF
- TRBJ2-3 TRBV4-2 - TGTGCCAGCAGCCAAGATAGGAGCGCCCCCGTGGATACGCAGTATTTT CASSQDRSAPVDTQYF
- TRBJ2-3 TRBV5-1 - TGCGCCAGCAGCTTGGTGGTCCCCAGGGCTAAGGATACGCAGTATTTT CASSLVVPRAKDTQYF
TRBD1 TRBJ1-4 TRBV6-6 - TGTGCCAGCAGACATCGGACAGGGAATGAAAAACTGTTTTTT CASRHRTGNEKLFF
- TRBJ1-1 TRBV2 - TGTGCCAGCAATGCCCTTTTAAACACTGAAGCTTTCTTT CASNALLNTEAFF
TRBD1 TRBJ1-1 TRBV18 - TGTGCCAGCTCACAGAGCGGGACAGGGGTATGGGACACTGAAGCTTTCTTT CASSQSGTGVWDTEAFF
TRBD1 TRBJ2-5 TRBV5-6 once TGTGCCAGCAGCTTGGTGGGACAGGGGGGGACCCAGTACTTC CASSLVGQGGTQYF
TRBD2 TRBJ2-2 TRBV10-3 - TGTGCCATCCTAAGACTAGCGGAAAACACCGGGGAGCTGTTTTTT CAILRLAENTGELFF
TRBD1 TRBJ2-7 TRBV4-2 - TGTGCCAGCAGCCAAGATCGGGGACAGTCCTACGAGCAGTACTTC CASSQDRGQSYEQYF
- TRBJ1-1 TRBV13 - TGTGCCAGCAGCTTGGGTCGGGGAAACACTGAAGCTTTCTTT CASSLGRGNTEAFF
TRBD2 TRBJ2-1 TRBV19 once TGTGCCAGTACGCCGACTAGCGGAGTGTACAATGAGCAGTTCTTC CASTPTSGVYNEQFF
- TRBJ2-1 TRBV19 - TGTGCCAGTAGCAATCGAGACTACTACAATGAGCAGTTCTTC CASSNRDYYNEQFF
TRBD1 TRBJ2-5 TRBV5-1 - TGCGCCAGCAGCTTGGGGGACAGGGCTGCCGAGACCCAGTACTTC CASSLGDRAAETQYF
- TRBJ1-5 TRBV5-4 - TGTGCCAGCAGCATCGGTAGGGGCGCAGGTCAGCCCCAGCATTTT CASSIGRGAGQPQHF
TRBD1 TRBJ1-1 TRBV4-3 - TGCGCCAGCAGCCTCCCCCTGCCTTCAGGGGGCCCCCCCTTGAACACTGAAGCTTTCTTT CASSLPLPSGGPPLNTEAFF
- TRBJ2-5 TRBV29-1 - TGCAGCGTTGCGGCAGGGGAGGAGACCCAGTACTTC CSVAAGEETQYF
- TRBJ2-3 TRBV30 - TGTGCCTGGAGGATTTCGGGAAAGCAGTATTTT CAWRISGKQYF
- TRBJ1-6 TRBV9 once TGTGCCAGCAGCGTAGGGATGGGGGGCGCGGGGAATTCACCCCTCCACTTT CASSVGMGGAGNSPLHF
TRBD1 TRBJ2-7 TRBV4-3 - TGCGCCAGCAGCACCCGGGACAGGGAATTAGGCGAGCAGTACTTC CASSTRDRELGEQYF
TRBD1 TRBJ1-4 TRBV5-4 once TGTGCCAGCAGCTTAACACAGGGGGCTCCTAATGAAAAACTGTTTTTT CASSLTQGAPNEKLFF
- TRBJ1-1 TRBV6-5 - TGTGCCAGCATTTCCGACAGGTCGTTGAACACTGAAGCTTTCTTT CASISDRSLNTEAFF
- TRBJ2-6 TRBV6-5 - TGTGCCAGCAGGACCCAGGGGACTGGGGCCAACGTCCTGACTTTC CASRTQGTGANVLTF
TRBD1 TRBJ2-1 TRBV4-1 - TGCGCCAGCAGCCAGAGCGACAGGGATGGTTTCGATGAGCAGTTCTTC CASSQSDRDGFDEQFF
TRBD2 TRBJ2-2 TRBV25-1 - TGTGCCAGCAGTGAATCGGTCGGGGGGTGGCTCACCGGGGAGCTGTTTTTT CASSESVGGWLTGELFF
- TRBJ2-5 TRBV6-5 - TGTGCCAGCAGTTACGTGCCAGGGGTCCAAGAGACCCAGTACTTC CASSYVPGVQETQYF
- TRBJ2-7 TRBV5-1 - TGCGCCAGCAGCTTGGCCGGTGAGCCTCCCTACGAGCAGTACTTC CASSLAGEPPYEQYF
TRBD2 TRBJ2-5 TRBV9 - TGTGCCAGCAGCGTTGGGACTAGCGGAAACCAAGAGACCCAGTACTTC CASSVGTSGNQETQYF
TRBD1 TRBJ2-5 TRBV7-7 - TGTGCTAGCAGCCTTTACGGACCGACAGGGCTAAACCAAGAGACCCAGTACTTC CASSLYGPTGLNQETQYF
TRBD2 TRBJ2-7 TRBV7-3 - TGTGCCAGCAGCCCCGGGACTAGCGGAGACTACGAGCAGTACTTC CASSPGTSGDYEQYF
TRBD1 TRBJ1-5 TRBV5-4 - TGTGCCAGCAGCTTGGGCGGACAGGTCTCCCATCAGCCCCAGCATTTT CASSLGGQVSHQPQHF
- TRBJ1-1 TRBV18 once TGTGCCAGCTCACCTGGGCCGCGACACATGAACACTGAAGCTTTCTTT CASSPGPRHMNTEAFF
- TRBJ2-7 TRBV2 - TGTGCCAGCAGTGAATGGGAGGCGAACGAGCAGTACTTC CASSEWEANEQYF